This T cell receptor (beta chain) was retrieved from a study of blood T cell repertoires in COVID-19. Whole-study context: The United States, Italy and Spain were the sources of the acute and convalescent COVID-19 samples.

Study members were between roughly 18 and 100 years old and lived in over 20 US regions. The ends lost 5 bases at V and 4 bases at J; junction bases unmatched: 3. This CDR3 has 15 amino acids. Germline V gene lookup returns CDR1 LGHDT and CDR2 YNNKEL (reference sequence). TCRdb's copy holds only in-frame clones and misses some; the assay was immunoSEQ multiplex PCR. The sample holds some 150,000 clones, approximately 87% seen once. The chain uses TRBV3-1 (or the pseudogene TRBV3-2) and TRBJ2-3, with 13 nucleotides matching TRBD2. The source is a woman aged 25 to 39 with acute COVID-19. The source material was PBMCs or T cells enriched from blood (not recorded which). The CDR3 DNA reads as TGTGCCAGCAGCGGACTAGCGGGAGCCCCAGATACGCAGTATTTT. Its translation is CASSGLAGAPDTQYF.